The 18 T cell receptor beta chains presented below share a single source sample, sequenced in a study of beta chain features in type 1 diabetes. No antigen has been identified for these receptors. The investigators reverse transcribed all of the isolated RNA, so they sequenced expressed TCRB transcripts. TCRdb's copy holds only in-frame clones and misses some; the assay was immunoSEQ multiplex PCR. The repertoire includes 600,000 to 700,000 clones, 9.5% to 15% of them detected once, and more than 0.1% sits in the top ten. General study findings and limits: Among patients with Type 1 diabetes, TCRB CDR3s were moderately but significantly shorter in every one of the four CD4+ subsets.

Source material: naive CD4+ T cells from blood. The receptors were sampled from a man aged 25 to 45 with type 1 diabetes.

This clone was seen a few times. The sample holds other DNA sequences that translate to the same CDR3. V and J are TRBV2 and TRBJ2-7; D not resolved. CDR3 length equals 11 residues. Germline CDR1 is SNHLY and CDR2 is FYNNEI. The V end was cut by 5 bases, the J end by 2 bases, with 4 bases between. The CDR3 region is CASSSPYEQYF. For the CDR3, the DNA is TGTGCCAGCAGTTCCCCCTACGAGCAGTACTTC.

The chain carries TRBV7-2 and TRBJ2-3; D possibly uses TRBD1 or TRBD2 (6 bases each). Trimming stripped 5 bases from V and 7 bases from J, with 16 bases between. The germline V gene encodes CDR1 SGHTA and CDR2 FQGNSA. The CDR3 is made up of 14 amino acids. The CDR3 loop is CASSPTQGGNTQYF. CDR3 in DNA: TGTGCCAGCAGCCCCACCCAAGGGGGGAATACGCAGTATTTT.

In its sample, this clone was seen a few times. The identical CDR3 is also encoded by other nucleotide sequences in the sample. The CDR3 reads CASSLGQGNSPLHF. In nucleotides, the CDR3 is TGTGCCAGCAGTTTAGGACAGGGGAATTCACCCCTCCACTTT. The rearrangement joins TRBV2 to TRBJ1-6; TRBD1 agrees at 9 bases. Germline V gives CDR1 SNHLY, CDR2 FYNNEI. Losses at the gene ends were 5 bases for V and 7 bases for J; bases not matched to a gene: 3. This CDR3 contains 14 residues.

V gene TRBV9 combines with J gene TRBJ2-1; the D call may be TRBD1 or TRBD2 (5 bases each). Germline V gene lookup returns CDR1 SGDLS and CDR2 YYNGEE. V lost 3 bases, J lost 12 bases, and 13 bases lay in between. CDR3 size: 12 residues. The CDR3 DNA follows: TGTGCCAGCAGCGCCCCAGGGAGAGGGCAGTTCTTC. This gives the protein CASSAPGRGQFF.

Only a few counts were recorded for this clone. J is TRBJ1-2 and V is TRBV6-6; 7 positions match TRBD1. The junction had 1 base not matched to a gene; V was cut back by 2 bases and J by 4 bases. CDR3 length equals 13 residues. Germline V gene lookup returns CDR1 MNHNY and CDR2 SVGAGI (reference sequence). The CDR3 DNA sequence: TGTGCCAGCAGTTACGAGGGGGCCTATGGCTACACCTTC. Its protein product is CASSYEGAYGYTF.

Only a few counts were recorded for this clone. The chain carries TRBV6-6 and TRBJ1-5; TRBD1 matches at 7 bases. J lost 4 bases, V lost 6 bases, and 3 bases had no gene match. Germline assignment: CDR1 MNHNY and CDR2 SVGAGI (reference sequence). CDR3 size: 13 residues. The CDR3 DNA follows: TGTGCCAGCAGGCCGGACAGGAATCAGCCCCAGCATTTT. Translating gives CASRPDRNQPQHF.

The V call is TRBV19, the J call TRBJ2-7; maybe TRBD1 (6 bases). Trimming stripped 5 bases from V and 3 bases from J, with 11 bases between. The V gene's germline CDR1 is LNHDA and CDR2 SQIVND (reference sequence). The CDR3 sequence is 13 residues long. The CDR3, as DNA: TGTGCCAGTAGTGTCACAGGGAACTACGAGCAGTACTTC. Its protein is CASSVTGNYEQYF.

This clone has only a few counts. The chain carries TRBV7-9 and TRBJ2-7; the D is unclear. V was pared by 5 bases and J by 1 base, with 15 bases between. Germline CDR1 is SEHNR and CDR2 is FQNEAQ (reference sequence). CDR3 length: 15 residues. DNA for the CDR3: TGTGCCAGCAGCCTTATGACGGCAGAGTCCTACGAGCAGTACTTC. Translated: CASSLMTAESYEQYF.

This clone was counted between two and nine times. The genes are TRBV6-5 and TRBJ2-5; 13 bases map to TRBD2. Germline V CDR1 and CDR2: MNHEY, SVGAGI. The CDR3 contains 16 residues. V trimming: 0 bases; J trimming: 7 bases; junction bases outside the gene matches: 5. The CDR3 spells CASSYSTSGGPWTQYF. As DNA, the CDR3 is TGTGCCAGCAGTTACTCGACTAGCGGGGGGCCCTGGACCCAGTACTTC.

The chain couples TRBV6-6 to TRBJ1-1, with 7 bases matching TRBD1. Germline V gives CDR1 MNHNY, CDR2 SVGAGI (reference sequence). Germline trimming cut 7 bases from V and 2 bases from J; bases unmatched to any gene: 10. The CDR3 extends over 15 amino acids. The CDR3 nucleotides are TGTGCCAGCACCACCCGTACAGGGGCCAACACTGAAGCTTTCTTT. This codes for CASTTRTGANTEAFF.

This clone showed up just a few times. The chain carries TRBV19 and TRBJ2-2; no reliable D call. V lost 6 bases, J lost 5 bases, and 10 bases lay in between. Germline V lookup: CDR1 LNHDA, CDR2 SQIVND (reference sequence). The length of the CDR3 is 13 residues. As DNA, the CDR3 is TGTGCCAGTAGAATTGGACGGACCGGGGAGCTGTTTTTT. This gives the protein CASRIGRTGELFF.

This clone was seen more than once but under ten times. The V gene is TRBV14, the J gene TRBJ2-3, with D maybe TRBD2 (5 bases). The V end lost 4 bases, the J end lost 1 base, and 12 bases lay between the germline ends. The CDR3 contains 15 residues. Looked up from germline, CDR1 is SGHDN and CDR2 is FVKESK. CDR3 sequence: CASSLTPAGTDTQYF. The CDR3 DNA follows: TGTGCCAGCAGCCTGACACCAGCGGGCACAGATACGCAGTATTTT.

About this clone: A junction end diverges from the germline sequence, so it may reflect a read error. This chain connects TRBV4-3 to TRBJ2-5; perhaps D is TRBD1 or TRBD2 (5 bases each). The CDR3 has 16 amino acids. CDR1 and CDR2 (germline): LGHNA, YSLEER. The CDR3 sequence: CASSQDWGRSQVTQYF. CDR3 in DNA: TGCGCCAGCAGCCAAGATTGGGGACGGTCTCAAGTGACCCAGTACTTC.

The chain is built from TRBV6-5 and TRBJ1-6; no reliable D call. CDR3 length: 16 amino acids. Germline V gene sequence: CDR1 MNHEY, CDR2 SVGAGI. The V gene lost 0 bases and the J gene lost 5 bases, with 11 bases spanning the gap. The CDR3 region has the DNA TGTGCCAGCAGTTACTCTGGGCAGGTTCATAATTCACCCCTCCACTTT. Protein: CASSYSGQVHNSPLHF.

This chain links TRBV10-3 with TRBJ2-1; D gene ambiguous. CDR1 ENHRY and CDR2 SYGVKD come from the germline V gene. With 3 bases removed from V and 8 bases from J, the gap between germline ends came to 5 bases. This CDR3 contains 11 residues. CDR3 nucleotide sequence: TGTGCCATCAGTGATTTAGATGAGCAGTTCTTC. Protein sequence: CAISDLDEQFF.

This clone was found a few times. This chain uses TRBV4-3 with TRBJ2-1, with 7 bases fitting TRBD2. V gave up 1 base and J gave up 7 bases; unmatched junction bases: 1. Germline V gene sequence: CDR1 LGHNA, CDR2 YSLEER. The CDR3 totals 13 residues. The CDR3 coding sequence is TGCGCCAGCAGCCAAGTCGGGAGGAATGAGCAGTTCTTC. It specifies CASSQVGRNEQFF.

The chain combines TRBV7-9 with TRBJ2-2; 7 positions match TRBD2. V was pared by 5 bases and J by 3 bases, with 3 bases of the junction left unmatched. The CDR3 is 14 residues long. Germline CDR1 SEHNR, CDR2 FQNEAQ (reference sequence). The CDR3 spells CASSVGGYTGELFF. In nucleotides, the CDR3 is TGTGCCAGCAGCGTGGGAGGGTACACCGGGGAGCTGTTTTTT.

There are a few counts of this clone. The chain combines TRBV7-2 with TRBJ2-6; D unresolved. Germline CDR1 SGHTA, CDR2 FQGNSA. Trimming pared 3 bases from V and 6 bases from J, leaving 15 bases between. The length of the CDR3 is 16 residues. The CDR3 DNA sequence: TGTGCCAGCAGCTTTGGCAGCCTCTTCGAGGCCAACGTCCTGACTTTC. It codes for CASSFGSLFEANVLTF.